This passage covers 31 T cell receptor beta chains from one sample sequenced in a study of T cells expressing NK-cell markers. For each CDR3 protein, TCRdb gives one entry from its re-call of the 5' RACE reads, without DNA. This sample's table has approximately 110,000 distinct CDR3 sequences. The sample comprised blood T cells: a sorted CD56 or NKG2C T cell subset, CD4+ or CD8+ T cells, or bulk PBMC T cells (not recorded which). Source of these receptors: a woman aged 18-70 years in good health.

V is TRBV29-1 and J is TRBJ2-3; TCRdb proposes TRBD1, but this gene call is untestable without DNA. The CDR3 length is 14 residues. Germline V gene sequence: CDR1 SQVTM, CDR2 ANQGSEA. The CDR3 region is CSINPGGYTDTQYF.

This chain connects TRBV7-8 to TRBJ2-4. CDR1 SGHVS and CDR2 FQNEAQ come from the germline V gene. The CDR3 sequence is 14 residues long. The CDR3 sequence: CASSLWGAKNIQYF.

The CDR3 loop is CASSPPVPGLDTEAFF. J is TRBJ1-1 and V is TRBV18; TCRdb's D gene call, TRBD1, goes unchecked for lack of DNA. Germline loops: CDR1 KGHSH, CDR2 LQKENI. The CDR3 is 16 amino acids.

CDR3 sequence: CSAPTGADSPLHF. This sequence joins TRBV20-1 and TRBJ1-6; TCRdb's D call, TRBD1, is unchecked because there is no DNA. Per the germline V gene, CDR1 is DFQATT and CDR2 is SNEGSKA (reference sequence). The CDR3 spans 13 residues.

CDR3 sequence: CASSFLNIHNEQFF. The V gene is TRBV7-8, the J gene TRBJ2-1. CDR1 is SGHVS, CDR2 FQNEAQ, per germline. CDR3 length: 14 residues.

The V gene is TRBV19, the J gene TRBJ1-1. Germline values: CDR1 LNHDA, CDR2 SQIVND (reference sequence). This CDR3 region has 15 residues. The CDR3 reads CASSPSAWGLTEAFF.

The V call is TRBV6-1, the J call TRBJ1-1. Germline CDR1 MNHNS, CDR2 SASEGT. The CDR3 extends over 13 amino acids. CDR3: CATEPAGNTEAFF.

The chain carries TRBV20-1 and TRBJ2-7; TCRdb outputs TRBD2, but without DNA this stays unchecked. This CDR3 has 14 residues. CDR1 is DFQATT and CDR2 is SNEGSKA in the germline V gene (reference sequence). The CDR3 region is CSAAREGRSYEQYF.

The V call is TRBV4-3, the J call TRBJ1-6; TCRdb reports TRBD1, a call that lacks DNA to check it against. This CDR3 comprises 15 residues. Germline-derived CDR1 and CDR2 are LGHNA and YSLEER. This CDR3 reads CASSHRDTHNSPLHF.

V usage is TRBV9 and J usage is TRBJ2-7. The CDR3 is 13 amino acids. Germline V gene data show CDR1 as SGDLS and CDR2 as YYNGEE. The CDR3 sequence: CASSVDVVGEQYF.

The chain recombines TRBV27 with TRBJ2-1; without DNA, the TCRdb call of TRBD1 cannot be checked. This CDR3 region has 14 residues. Germline assignment: CDR1 MNHEY and CDR2 SMNVEV (reference sequence). CDR3 sequence reads: CASSSPGRWDEQFF.

This sequence joins TRBV20-1 and TRBJ1-6. Germline V gene data show CDR1 as DFQATT and CDR2 as SNEGSKA (reference sequence). This CDR3 spans 13 amino acids. This CDR3 is CSARQILNSPLHF.

The rearrangement links TRBV29-1 to TRBJ2-2. The germline V gene encodes CDR1 SQVTM and CDR2 ANQGSEA. The CDR3 runs 14 residues. CDR3 loop: CSVVVRADTGELFF.

This sequence joins TRBV30 and TRBJ2-1; TCRdb's D call of TRBD1 is untestable without DNA. Germline V lookup: CDR1 GTSNPN, CDR2 SVGIG (reference sequence). CDR3 length: 13 residues. The CDR3 reads CAWSVVGHNEQFF.

This chain links TRBV20-1 with TRBJ2-1. The CDR3 extends over 17 amino acids. Per germline, CDR1 DFQATT and CDR2 SNEGSKA (reference sequence). CDR3 protein: CSARVSRGGSSYNEQFF.

The CDR3: CATSTIADPTDTQYF. V and J are TRBV15 and TRBJ2-3; the D gene TCRdb calls, TRBD2, cannot be checked with no DNA. The germline V gene encodes CDR1 LNHNV and CDR2 YYDKDF (reference sequence). The CDR3 has 15 residues.

The chain carries TRBV5-1 and TRBJ2-3. In germline, CDR1 is SGHRS, CDR2 YFSETQ. The CDR3 loop spans 16 amino acids. CDR3 residues: CASSLGAGTGTDTQYF.

The CDR3: CASSESGGEQPDTQYF. The chain is built from TRBV10-1 and TRBJ2-3; TCRdb outputs TRBD2, but without DNA this stays unchecked. Germline CDR1 is WNHNN and CDR2 is SYGVQD (reference sequence). The CDR3 totals 16 residues.

The J gene is TRBJ1-6, the V gene TRBV4-2. The CDR3 runs 11 residues. Germline loops: CDR1 LGHNA, CDR2 YNFKEQ. CDR3 amino acids: CASSPGMTLHF.

The chain links TRBV21-1 to TRBJ2-3; TCRdb reports TRBD1, a call that lacks DNA to check it against. TRBV21-1 is flagged as a pseudogene. This CDR3 comprises 15 residues. This CDR3 is CASICRGRGADTQYF.

V usage is TRBV5-4 and J usage is TRBJ2-5; TCRdb reports TRBD2, a call that lacks DNA to check it against. This CDR3 contains 17 residues. Germline V gene lookup returns CDR1 SGHNT and CDR2 YYREEE (reference sequence). The CDR3 is CASSLAPQGPDQETQYF.

V is TRBV7-8 and J is TRBJ1-4. The germline V gene has CDR1 SGHVS and CDR2 FQNEAQ. CDR3 length equals 15 residues. The CDR3 sequence: CATARMVATNEKLFF.

V and J are TRBV29-1 and TRBJ1-1; checking the TCRdb D call of TRBD1 is not possible without DNA. The CDR3 consists of 12 residues. Germline V gene data show CDR1 as SQVTM and CDR2 as ANQGSEA. CDR3 amino acids: CSVRRETTEAFF.

This sequence joins TRBV29-1 and TRBJ2-2; the TCRdb call, TRBD2, lacks DNA for checking. The CDR3 sequence is 17 residues long. In germline, CDR1 is SQVTM, CDR2 ANQGSEA. This chain's CDR3 is CSVTSGTSGMNTGELFF.

The V call is TRBV27, the J call TRBJ2-7; the D call from TCRdb, TRBD1, cannot be confirmed without DNA. The germline CDR1 and CDR2 sequences are MNHEY and SMNVEV (reference sequence). This CDR3 contains 13 residues. The CDR3 region is CASSPWDSYEQYF.

The chain has TRBV6-1 and TRBJ2-5; TCRdb's D call, TRBD1, is unchecked because there is no DNA. The length of the CDR3 is 13 residues. The germline gives CDR1 MNHNS, CDR2 SASEGT. CDR3 protein: CASSPRGFNDWDF.

V gene TRBV5-1 combines with J gene TRBJ1-2; checking the TCRdb D call of TRBD1 is not possible without DNA. This CDR3 is 13 amino acids long. In germline, CDR1 is SGHRS, CDR2 YFSETQ. The CDR3 loop is CASSLADRTSSTF.

The chain is built from TRBV5-5 and TRBJ2-7. Germline V gene lookup returns CDR1 SGHKS and CDR2 YYEKEE (reference sequence). The CDR3 contains 15 residues. The CDR3 sequence is CASSLEAGTFYEQYF.

The V and J genes are TRBV28 and TRBJ2-7; the TCRdb call, TRBD1, lacks DNA for checking. CDR1 and CDR2 from the germline V gene are MDHEN and SYDVKM. The CDR3 is 15 residues long. This CDR3 reads CASSLGTLTLGEQYF.

The CDR3 loop is CASSYSSEQFF. The V and J genes are TRBV6-2 or TRBV6-3 and TRBJ2-1. This CDR3 has 11 amino acids. CDR1 MNHEY and CDR2 SVGEGT come from the germline V gene.

This chain connects TRBV6-5 to TRBJ2-2. The germline CDR1 and CDR2 sequences are MNHEY and SVGAGI. This CDR3 has 11 residues. The CDR3 sequence: CASLHTGELFF.